The 23 T cell receptor beta chains given below trace back to one sample, sequenced in a study of blood T cells in healthy people across ages. PCR was performed a second time for roughly 7 to 12 cycles using a sample-barcoded 5' primer and a J-beta primer mix. TCRdb reanalysed the 5' RACE reads using MiXCR and keeps one entry per CDR3 protein. The repertoire consists of approximately 810,000 distinct CDR3 sequences, with around 26% occurring once and the leading ten covering around a sixth. Sequenced input: blood. These receptors were taken from an elderly woman in good health.

Worth noting for this clonotype: This could be a read error, since a much larger clone is one nucleotide away. The J gene is TRBJ1-2, the V gene TRBV2; 7 nucleotides align to TRBD1. Germline V CDR1 and CDR2: SNHLY, FYNNEI. This CDR3 contains 14 residues. The CDR3 sequence is CDSKSGTANYGYTF. The CDR3 nucleotides are TGTGACAGCAAATCCGGGACAGCGAACTATGGCTACACCTTC.

This chain uses TRBV5-1 with TRBJ2-2, with TRBD2 matching over 11 bases. The V segment lost 4 bases and the J segment 0 bases; nucleotides outside the gene matches: 2. CDR3 length equals 16 residues. Germline V lookup: CDR1 SGHRS, CDR2 YFSETQ. The CDR3 is CASSQTSGANTGELFF. In DNA form, the CDR3 reads TGCGCCAGCAGCCAGACTAGCGGGGCGAACACCGGGGAGCTGTTTTTT. Together with reference TRBV5-1 and TRBJ2-2, the CDR3 gives the full variable domain: KAGVTQTPRYLIKTRGQQVTLSCSPISGHRSVSWYQQTPGQGLQFLFEYFSETQRNKGNFPGRFSGRQFSNSRSEMNVSTLELGDSALYLCASSQTSGANTGELFFGEGSRLTVL.

This clonotype was detected ten times or more. The CDR3 DNA reads as TGTGCCAGCAGCGGGACTAGCGGAGAGGCCGGGGAGCTGTTTTTT. This translates into CASSGTSGEAGELFF. The chain has TRBV7-2 and TRBJ2-2; 11 bases line up with TRBD2. V trimming: 5 bases; J trimming: 6 bases; junction bases outside the gene matches: 5. The CDR3 is made up of 15 amino acids. From germline, CDR1 is SGHTA and CDR2 FQGNSA. Full variable domain (missing parts from reference TRBV7-2 and TRBJ2-2): GAGVSQSPSNKVTEKGKDVELRCDPISGHTALYWYRQSLGQGLEFLIYFQGNSAPDKSGLPSDRFSAERTGGSVSTLTIQRTQQEDSAVYLCASSGTSGEAGELFFGEGSRLTVL.

As regards this clonotype: A much larger clone lies one base from this, so it may be a read error. J is TRBJ2-3 and V is TRBV7-2, with 15 bases identical to TRBD2. Germline V gene data show CDR1 as SGHTA and CDR2 as FQGNSA. With V trimmed by 5 bases and J by 4 bases, 4 bases remained unmatched. This CDR3 contains 16 residues. The CDR3 reads CASSTGLAGGADTQYF. The CDR3 bases are TGTGCCAGCAGCACTGGACTAGCGGGGGGGGCAGATACGCAGTATTTT. The whole variable domain, filled in from reference TRBV7-2 and TRBJ2-3, reads GAGVSQSPSNKVTEKGKDVELRCDPISGHTALYWYRQSLGQGLEFLIYFQGNSAPDKSGLPSDRFSAERTGGSVSTLTIQRTQQEDSAVYLCASSTGLAGGADTQYFGPGTRLTVL.

The CDR3 spells CASSPPLAGGSTDTQYF. CDR3 bases: TGTGCCAGCAGCCCACCCCTAGCGGGGGGAAGCACAGATACGCAGTATTTT. The chain joins TRBV7-8 to TRBJ2-3; 11 bases line up with TRBD2. Losses at the gene ends were 5 bases for V and 0 bases for J; bases not matched to a gene: 7. CDR1 and CDR2 from the germline V gene are SGHVS and FQNEAQ. The CDR3 contains 17 residues.

This clonotype was seen more than once but under ten times. The gene calls are TRBV7-9 and TRBJ2-2; no clear D. The germline V gene encodes CDR1 SEHNR and CDR2 FQNEAQ (reference sequence). V was pared by 11 bases and J by 6 bases, with 4 bases between. The CDR3 spans 9 residues. The CDR3 DNA sequence: TGTGCCCCCCCCGGGGAGCTGTTTTTT. It is translated as CAPPGELFF.

This clonotype was counted many times. The chain links TRBV7-6 to TRBJ2-1; perhaps TRBD1 as D (5 bases). Germline CDR1 and CDR2: SGHVS and FNYEAQ. V dropped 1 base and J dropped 4 bases, with 14 bases sitting between them. This CDR3 contains 16 residues. For the CDR3, the DNA is TGTGCCAGCAGCTTAGAAGGTCGACAGCTGTACAATGAGCAGTTCTTC. It yields the protein CASSLEGRQLYNEQFF.

Regarding this clonotype: A clone one base away is much larger, so this may be a read error. The chain has TRBV11-2 and TRBJ1-6; TRBD1 aligns across 8 bases. This CDR3 is built from 15 residues. Germline V gene sequence: CDR1 SGHAT, CDR2 FQNNGV. CDR3 sequence: CASRSDRGSNSPFHF. As DNA, the CDR3 is TGTGCCAGCAGGTCAGACAGGGGAAGTAATTCACCCTTCCACTTT.

There are many counts of this clonotype. This chain links TRBV7-2 with TRBJ2-3, with no clear D. V lost 1 base to trimming and J lost 14 bases, with 13 bases between them. Germline V gene lookup returns CDR1 SGHTA and CDR2 FQGNSA. This CDR3 is 12 amino acids long. The DNA of the CDR3 is TGTGCCAGCAGCTTAGACCTGGGTTCGAGGTATTTT. Translation gives CASSLDLGSRYF.

There are a few counts of this clonotype. One base away lies a much larger clone, so this may be a sequencing read error. The rearrangement links TRBV24-1 to TRBJ2-5, with TRBD2 identical over 13 bases. Germline lookup yields CDR1 KGHDR and CDR2 SFDVKD. The CDR3 is 15 residues long. CDR3 protein: CAASRGLAGKETQYF. The CDR3 DNA is TGTGCCGCCAGTCGGGGACTAGCGGGGAAAGAGACCCAGTACTTC.

The chain recombines TRBV14 with TRBJ2-1, with 8 bases lining up with TRBD2. Looked up from germline, CDR1 is SGHDN and CDR2 is FVKESK. The V gene end was trimmed by 3 bases and the J gene end by 0 bases; junction bases not matched to a gene: 13. CDR3 length equals 19 residues. CDR3 amino acids: CASSQGYYSGDSSYNEQFF. The CDR3, as DNA: TGTGCCAGCAGCCAGGGGTATTATAGCGGGGATAGCTCCTACAATGAGCAGTTCTTC.

At least ten counts were recorded for this clonotype. CDR3 sequence (DNA): TGTGCCTGGAGCGTCCGGCAGGGCATAAACTATGGCTACACCTTC. It is translated as CAWSVRQGINYGYTF. This sequence joins TRBV30 and TRBJ1-2; D may be TRBD1 (5 bases). V lost 3 bases to trimming and J lost 2 bases, with 16 bases between them. Germline CDR1 GTSNPN, CDR2 SVGIG (reference sequence). The CDR3 has 15 amino acids.

The genes are TRBV4-1 and TRBJ2-5, with TRBD1 identical over 7 bases. This CDR3 comprises 15 residues. V lost 5 bases, J lost 5 bases, and 11 bases stayed unmatched. Germline CDR1 MGHRA, CDR2 YSYEKL. For the CDR3, the DNA is TGCGCCAGCAGCACCCGACAGGGAGCGTGGGAGACCCAGTACTTC. Translation: CASSTRQGAWETQYF.

This clonotype was seen many times. The genes are TRBV7-2 and TRBJ2-5; D is unresolved. Germline loops: CDR1 SGHTA, CDR2 FQGNSA. V lost 4 bases, J lost 5 bases, and 11 bases lay in between. CDR3 length: 13 amino acids. CDR3 DNA: TGTGCCAGCAGCTCGCCGATGAGGGAGACCCAGTACTTC. Its protein product is CASSSPMRETQYF. Drawing the rest from reference TRBV7-2 and TRBJ2-5, the complete variable domain is GAGVSQSPSNKVTEKGKDVELRCDPISGHTALYWYRQSLGQGLEFLIYFQGNSAPDKSGLPSDRFSAERTGGSVSTLTIQRTQQEDSAVYLCASSSPMRETQYFGPGTRLLVL.

This clonotype was counted a few times. This chain uses TRBV30 with TRBJ2-1, with 11 positions matching TRBD2. The V and J ends lost 5 bases and 6 bases, in that order; junction bases with no gene match: 9. The germline V gene has CDR1 GTSNPN and CDR2 SVGIG (reference sequence). This CDR3 contains 15 residues. CDR3 region: CAWDRDSGGANEQFF. The CDR3 coding sequence is TGTGCCTGGGATCGAGATAGCGGGGGGGCCAATGAGCAGTTCTTC.

The rearrangement uses TRBV18 and TRBJ2-3; D is perhaps TRBD1 (5 bases). The CDR3 consists of 15 residues. V was pared by 2 bases and J by 3 bases, with 12 bases between. Germline V gene data show CDR1 as KGHSH and CDR2 as LQKENI. The DNA for the CDR3 is TGTGCCAGCTCACCAAGATCAGGGCGGACAGATACGCAGTATTTT. Translation gives CASSPRSGRTDTQYF.

The chain couples TRBV6-1 to TRBJ2-5; TRBD2 matches 8 bases. The CDR3 spans 13 residues. V lost 6 bases, J lost 5 bases, and 5 bases stayed unmatched. CDR1 MNHNS and CDR2 SASEGT come from the germline V gene. The CDR3 coding sequence is TGTGCCAGCAGGCACGCTAGCGGGGAGACCCAGTACTTC. Translation gives CASRHASGETQYF.

This clonotype showed up just a few times. The V gene is TRBV6-1, the J gene TRBJ1-1, with D possibly TRBD1 on 5 matching bases. The CDR3 length is 16 residues. V lost 2 bases to trimming and J lost 5 bases, with 18 bases between them. The germline CDR1 and CDR2 sequences are MNHNS and SASEGT. The CDR3, as DNA: TGTGCCAGCAGTGAATTCGTTGGGGGAACTTCTACTGAAGCTTTCTTT. The encoded protein is CASSEFVGGTSTEAFF.

This clonotype was seen only a few times. This chain uses TRBV20-1 with TRBJ1-5; D is unclear. Looked up from germline, CDR1 is DFQATT and CDR2 is SNEGSKA (reference sequence). This CDR3 has 14 residues. The V end lost 3 bases, the J end lost 5 bases, and 14 bases lay between the germline ends. The CDR3 coding sequence is TGCAGTGCTAGCGAGGGTTCGCCTGATCAGCCCCAGCATTTT. Amino acids: CSASEGSPDQPQHF.

The rearrangement uses TRBV6-4 and TRBJ1-2; TRBD1 is a possible D gene (6 bases). The CDR3 is made up of 14 amino acids. The germline V gene has CDR1 MRHNA and CDR2 SNTAGT. The V and J ends lost 7 bases and 1 base respectively, with 13 bases between them. DNA of the CDR3: TGTGCCAGCAACAAGACAGGACTTAACTATGGCTACACCTTC. Protein product: CASNKTGLNYGYTF.

This clonotype came up many times. The genes are TRBV18 and TRBJ2-4; D is uncertain. CDR3 size: 16 residues. Germline V gene sequence: CDR1 KGHSH, CDR2 LQKENI. Trimming stripped 5 bases from V and 6 bases from J, with 20 bases between. The CDR3 coding sequence is TGTGCCAGCTCATTCGCCCTTGGTCAGCTAGGAAACATTCAGTACTTC. Translated, it gives CASSFALGQLGNIQYF.

The sample holds many counts of this clonotype. This sequence joins TRBV27 and TRBJ1-4, with D unclear. Trimming removed 4 bases from V and 8 bases from J, with 17 bases in between. This CDR3 comprises 15 residues. CDR1 is MNHEY, CDR2 SMNVEV, per germline (reference sequence). CDR3 bases: TGTGCCAGCAGTTCCCGGGCCCTAAACGGGGAAAAACTGTTTTTT. Translation gives CASSSRALNGEKLFF.

A note on this clonotype: The germline gene is not matched at one end of the junction; a read error may be the cause. The chain recombines TRBV6-1 with TRBJ2-4; D might be TRBD2 (7 bases). The last part of the DNA fits TRBJ2-7 better; the J call may be wrong. The germline CDR1 and CDR2 sequences are MNHNS and SASEGT. The CDR3 runs to 16 residues. This CDR3 is CVSSGGGGALFYEQYF. DNA for the CDR3: TGTGTCAGCAGTGGGGGTGGGGGGGCTTTATTCTACGAGCAGTACTTC.